This T cell receptor (beta chain) was obtained from a study of persistence of HIV-infected CD4 T cells. Study at large: The sample holds CD4+ T cells responsive to CMV or HIV-1 Gag.

Stimulation used 10 ug/mL lysate from CMV-infected fibroblasts. Memory cells lacking CD40L and CD69 with high CD45RO were sorted. The immunoSEQ assay was version 4, run in survey mode. TCRdb's table, derived via immunoSEQ multiplex PCR, lists solely in-frame clones and lacks some. The data hold over 25,000 clones, with roughly four fifths observed a single time. A remark on this clone: Its target is unknown.

Points from the study as a whole: TCR oligoclonality correlated with proviral oligoclonality in the same sorted populations. Degenerate expanded CDR3beta sequences were enriched among CMV- and Gag-responding cells.

CDR3 length equals 13 residues. With 4 bases removed from V and 5 bases from J, the gap between germline ends came to 12 bases. CDR1 SGDLS and CDR2 YYNGEE come from the germline V gene. The sample was CD4+ T cells sorted from PBMCs after roughly 19-hour stimulation, taken from a patient who received antiretroviral therapy. This chain links TRBV9 with TRBJ2-5, with no clear D. The TCR originated in an adult man with HIV who was CMV-seropositive. CDR3 region: CASSNRLGETQYF. DNA for the CDR3: TGTGCCAGCAGCAACAGACTCGGGGAGACCCAGTACTTC.